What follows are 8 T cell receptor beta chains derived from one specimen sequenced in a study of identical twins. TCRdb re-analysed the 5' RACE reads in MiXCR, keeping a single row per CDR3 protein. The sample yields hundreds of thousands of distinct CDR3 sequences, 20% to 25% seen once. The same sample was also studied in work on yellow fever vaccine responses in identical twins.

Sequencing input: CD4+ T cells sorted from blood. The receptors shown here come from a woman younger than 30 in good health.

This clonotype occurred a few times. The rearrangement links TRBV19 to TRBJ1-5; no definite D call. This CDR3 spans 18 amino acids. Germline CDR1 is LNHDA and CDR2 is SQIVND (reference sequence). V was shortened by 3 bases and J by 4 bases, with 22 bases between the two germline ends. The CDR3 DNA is TGTGCCAGTAGTATCCGGACGATTCTTGGGTTTCCTAATCAGCCCCAGCATTTT. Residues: CASSIRTILGFPNQPQHF.

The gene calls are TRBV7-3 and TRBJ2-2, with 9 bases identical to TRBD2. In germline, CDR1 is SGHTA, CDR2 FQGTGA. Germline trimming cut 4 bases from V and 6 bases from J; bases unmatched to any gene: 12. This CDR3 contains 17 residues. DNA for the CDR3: TGTGCCAGCAGCTCTGGAGGGACTAGCACGTCCTCCGGGGAGCTGTTTTTT. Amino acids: CASSSGGTSTSSGELFF.

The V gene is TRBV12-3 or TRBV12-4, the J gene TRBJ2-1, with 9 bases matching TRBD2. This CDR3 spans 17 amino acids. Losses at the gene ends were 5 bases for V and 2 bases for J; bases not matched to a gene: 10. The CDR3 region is CASSPFSGRVAYNEQFF. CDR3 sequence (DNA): TGTGCCAGCAGTCCTTTTAGCGGGAGAGTCGCCTACAATGAGCAGTTCTTC.

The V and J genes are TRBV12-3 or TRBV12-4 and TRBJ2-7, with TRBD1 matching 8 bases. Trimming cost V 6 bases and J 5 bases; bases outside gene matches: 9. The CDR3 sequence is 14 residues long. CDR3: CASSRTGIMDEQYF. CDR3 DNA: TGTGCCAGCAGCCGGACAGGGATAATGGACGAGCAGTACTTC.

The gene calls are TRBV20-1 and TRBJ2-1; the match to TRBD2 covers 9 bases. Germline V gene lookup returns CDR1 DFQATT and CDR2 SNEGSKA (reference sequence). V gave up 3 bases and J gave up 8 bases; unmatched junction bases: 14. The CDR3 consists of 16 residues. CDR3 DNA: TGCAGTGCTAGTAGTAAGTTTCAAGCGGGAGGAGATGAGCAGTTCTTC. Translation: CSASSKFQAGGDEQFF.

CDR3 amino acids: CASSQGLGGSYNEQFF. CDR3 nucleotides: TGTGCCAGCAGCCAAGGTCTCGGGGGTTCCTACAATGAGCAGTTCTTC. V usage is TRBV4-2 and J usage is TRBJ2-1, with D possibly matching TRBD2 (6 bases). This CDR3 has 16 amino acids. CDR1 and CDR2 (germline): LGHNA, YNFKEQ. V lost 1 base, J lost 1 base, and 11 bases lay in between.

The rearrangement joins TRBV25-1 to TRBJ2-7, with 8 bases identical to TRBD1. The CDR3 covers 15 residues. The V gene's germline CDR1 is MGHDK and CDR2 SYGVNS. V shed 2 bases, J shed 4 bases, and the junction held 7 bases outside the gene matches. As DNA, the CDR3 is TGTGCCAGCAGTGAAGCCGGGACAGGCAGGTACGAGCAGTACTTC. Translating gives CASSEAGTGRYEQYF.

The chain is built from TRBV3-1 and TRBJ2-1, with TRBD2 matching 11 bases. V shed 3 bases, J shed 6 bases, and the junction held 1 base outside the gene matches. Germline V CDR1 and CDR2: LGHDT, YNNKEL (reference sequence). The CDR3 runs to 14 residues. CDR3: CASSHLAGGNEQFF. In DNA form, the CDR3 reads TGTGCCAGCAGCCATCTAGCGGGGGGCAATGAGCAGTTCTTC.